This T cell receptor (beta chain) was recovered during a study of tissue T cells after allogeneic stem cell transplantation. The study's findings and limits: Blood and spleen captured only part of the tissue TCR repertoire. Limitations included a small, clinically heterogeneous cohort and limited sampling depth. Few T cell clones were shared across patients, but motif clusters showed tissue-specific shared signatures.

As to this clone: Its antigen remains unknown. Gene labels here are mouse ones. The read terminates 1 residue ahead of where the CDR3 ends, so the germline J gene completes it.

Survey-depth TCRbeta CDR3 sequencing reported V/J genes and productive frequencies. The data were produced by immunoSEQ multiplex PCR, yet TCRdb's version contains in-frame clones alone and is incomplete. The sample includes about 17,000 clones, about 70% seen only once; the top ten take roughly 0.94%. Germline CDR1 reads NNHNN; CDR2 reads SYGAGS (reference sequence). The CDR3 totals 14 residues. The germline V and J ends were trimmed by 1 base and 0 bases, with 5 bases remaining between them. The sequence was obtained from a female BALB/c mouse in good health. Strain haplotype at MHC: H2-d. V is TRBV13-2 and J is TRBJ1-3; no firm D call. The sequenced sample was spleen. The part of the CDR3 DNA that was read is TGTGCCAGCGGTGATCAGCTTTCTGGAAATACGCTCTAT. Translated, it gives CASGDQLSGNTLY. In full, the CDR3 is CASGDQLSGNTLYF.